This T cell receptor beta chain emerged from a study of cytomegalovirus exposure and HLA in healthy donors. The germline V gene has CDR1 KGHSH and CDR2 LQKENI. The CDR3 covers 14 residues. With 1 base removed from V and 5 bases from J, the gap between germline ends came to 11 bases. The PCR employed 60 Vbeta primers together with 13 Jbeta primers. Here immunoSEQ multiplex PCR was the method, and the copy in TCRdb shows in-frame clones only, minus some. The sample consists of around 120,000 clones, nearly 80% of them appearing once. The chain recombines TRBV18 with TRBJ1-2, with a weak D call TRBD1 (5 bases). Sequenced sample: PBMCs. The clonotype was recovered from a woman aged 25 to 39 in good health and CMV-seropositive. CDR3 in amino acids: CASSPQEQAYGYTF. The CDR3 bases are TGTGCCAGCTCACCACAAGAACAGGCGTATGGCTACACCTTC.